This T cell receptor (beta chain) was observed in a study of PD-1 blockade in classical Hodgkin lymphoma. Turning to the study itself: The patients were dosed with nivolumab 3 mg/kg, infused intravenously every 2 weeks.

Looked up from germline, CDR1 is SGHAT and CDR2 is FQDESV (reference sequence). The CDR3 covers 18 residues. Unmatched junction bases numbered 13, after V lost 2 bases and J lost 2 bases. There was relapse after autologous stem cell transplantation in every patient, and there was variation in brentuximab vedotin exposure. The data were produced by immunoSEQ multiplex PCR, yet TCRdb's version contains in-frame clones alone and is incomplete. The repertoire holds about 97,000 clones, with approximately 80% as singletons. Of note for this clone: What it recognizes is unknown.

Study-level points and caveats: Newly diagnosed patients reportedly had lower baseline TCR diversity than healthy donors. CD4+ TCR diversity, unlike CD8+, climbed significantly by C4D1.

The chain uses TRBV11-1 and TRBJ2-3, with TRBD2 matching 7 bases. The sequencing used peripheral blood mononuclear cells (PBMCs), collected at baseline. This clonotype was sampled from a human donor with classical Hodgkin lymphoma. The CDR3 bases are TGTGCCAGCAGCTTAAGGGGAGGGACGGGGCTCACCACAGATACGCAGTATTTT. It specifies CASSLRGGTGLTTDTQYF.